This T cell receptor beta chain derives from a study of T cells in Graves' hyperthyroidism and ophthalmopathy. Looked up from germline, CDR1 is KGHSH and CDR2 is LQKENI. This CDR3 spans 13 amino acids. V was trimmed by 3 bases and J by 5 bases, leaving 10 bases between them. No ophthalmopathy progression within 18 months constituted stable Graves' hyperthyroidism. Those with hyperthyroidism were 18 to 65 years old, newly diagnosed, and ill for under 2 months. There are many counts of this clonotype. Amplified regions were TCR beta CDR3 sequences from RNA transcripts. TCR CDR3 underwent first-round RT-PCR with the HTBI primer set. In TCRdb, the multiplex PCR reads were re-called with MiXCR into one record per CDR3 protein. Among around 340,000 distinct CDR3 sequences listed, about 15% were seen once.

The receptor was derived from a man aged 30 to 45 with Graves' hyperthyroidism. The chain carries TRBV18 and TRBJ2-5; D is ambiguous. The sequenced sample consisted of blood. The DNA for the CDR3 is TGTGCCAGCTCACCGGGATCGTCGGAGACCCAGTACTTC. Translating it yields CASSPGSSETQYF.